Included here is one TCR beta chain sequence, with context. This sample is drawn from a study of T cells in Graves' hyperthyroidism and ophthalmopathy. The length of the CDR3 is 10 residues. The trim removed 7 bases at V and 11 bases at J, leaving 7 bases unmatched. In germline, CDR1 is SQVTM, CDR2 ANQGSEA. RNA transcripts were the template for amplifying TCR beta CDR3 regions. In the first-round RT-PCR of the TCR CDR3, the HTBI primer set was used. TCRdb fed the multiplex PCR reads into MiXCR, producing one record per CDR3 protein. The sample gives roughly 500,000 distinct CDR3 sequences, roughly 50% of which show up once; around 17% is in the top ten.

Sequenced material: peripheral blood or thyroid tissue (not recorded which). The TCR originated in an adult woman with Graves' disease, either hyperthyroidism or ophthalmopathy (not recorded which). This rearrangement joins TRBV29-1 to TRBJ1-1, with 7 bases aligning to TRBD1. As DNA, the CDR3 is TGCAGCGGTAGACAGGGAGGTGCTTTCTTT. It codes for CSGRQGGAFF.